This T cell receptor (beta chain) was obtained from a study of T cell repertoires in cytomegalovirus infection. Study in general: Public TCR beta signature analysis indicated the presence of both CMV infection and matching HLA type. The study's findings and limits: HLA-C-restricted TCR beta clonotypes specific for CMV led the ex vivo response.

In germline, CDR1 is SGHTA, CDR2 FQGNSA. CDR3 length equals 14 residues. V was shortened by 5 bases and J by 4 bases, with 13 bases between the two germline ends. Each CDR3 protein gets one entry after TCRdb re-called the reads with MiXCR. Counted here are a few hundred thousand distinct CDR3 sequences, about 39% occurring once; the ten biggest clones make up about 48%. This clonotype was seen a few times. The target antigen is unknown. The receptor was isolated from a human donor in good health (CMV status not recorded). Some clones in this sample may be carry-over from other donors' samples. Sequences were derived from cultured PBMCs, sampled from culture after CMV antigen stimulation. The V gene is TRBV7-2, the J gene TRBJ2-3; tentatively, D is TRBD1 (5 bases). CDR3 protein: CASSTQGSADTQYF. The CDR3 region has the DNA TGTGCCAGCAGCACCCAGGGCAGCGCAGATACGCAGTATTTT.